This TCR beta chain was captured by sequencing in a study of T cells in Graves' hyperthyroidism and ophthalmopathy. Each ophthalmopathy patient scored at least 3 on the Clinical Activity Score and at least 4 on NOSPECS grade, with duration under 3 months. This clonotype came up a few times. Using RNA transcripts as the source, TCR beta CDR3 regions were amplified. Using the HTBI primer set, a first-round RT-PCR was run on the TCR CDR3. TCRdb independently ran MiXCR on the multiplex PCR reads; one entry per CDR3 protein. The sample has 200,000 to 300,000 distinct CDR3 sequences, approximately 24% seen once. The specimen was blood. The TCR originated in a middle-aged woman with Graves' ophthalmopathy.

The CDR3 sequence is CASKVGDASNQPQHF. CDR3 sequence (DNA): TGTGCCAGCAAGGTGGGGGACGCAAGCAATCAGCCCCAGCATTTT. This chain joins TRBV2 and TRBJ1-5; D perhaps matches TRBD1 (5 bases). The CDR3 has 15 residues. V dropped 7 bases and J dropped 1 base, with 14 bases sitting between them. The germline V gene encodes CDR1 SNHLY and CDR2 FYNNEI.